The T cell receptor (beta chain) under discussion was sequenced for a study of blood T cell repertoires in COVID-19. Study-wide background: The study drew acute and convalescent COVID-19 samples from the United States, Italy and Spain. The cDNA or gDNA used as material had been derived from T cells, B-cell-depleted T cells, or PBMCs.

V trimming: 5 bases; J trimming: 13 bases; junction bases outside the gene matches: 18. From germline, CDR1 is MDHEN and CDR2 SYDVKM. This CDR3 spans 15 amino acids. In the authors' workflow: The authors estimated nucleated cell counts from reference gene primer amplification. Sequenced by immunoSEQ multiplex PCR; TCRdb stores in-frame clones only, minus some. Clone size and the V and J calls come from that table; the DNA yielded D and trimming. Of around 60,000 clones in the sample, 88% are singletons; the top ten hold approximately 4%. The receptor was derived from a human donor in a cohort sampled during active COVID-19. The sequencing sample was made of peripheral blood. The V and J genes are TRBV28 and TRBJ2-7, with TRBD1 matching over 9 bases. The CDR3 loop reads CASSLTYRGPTSKYF. CDR3 sequence (DNA): TGTGCCAGCAGTCTAACCTACAGGGGGCCGACGAGCAAATACTTC.